What follows are 23 T cell receptor beta chains derived from one specimen sequenced in a study of blood T cell repertoires in COVID-19. Produced via immunoSEQ multiplex PCR; TCRdb's table is partial and in-frame only. The table records hundreds of thousands of clones, roughly 90% of them present only once. The sequencing input was peripheral blood. Receptor source: a woman aged 45 to 65 who had recovered from COVID-19.

CDR3 sequence: CASSPRSGTGYGYTF. The DNA for the CDR3 is TGTGCCAGCAGTCCAAGATCGGGGACAGGCTATGGCTACACCTTC. The chain couples TRBV4-2 to TRBJ1-2, with 8 bases aligning to TRBD1. J was trimmed by 4 bases and V by 6 bases; bases with no gene match: 10. Germline CDR1 LGHNA, CDR2 YNFKEQ. This CDR3 is 15 amino acids long.

The chain joins TRBV5-1 to TRBJ1-4; 7 bases match TRBD1. CDR1 is SGHRS, CDR2 YFSETQ, per germline. V lost 4 bases and J lost 8; bases outside the gene matches: 8. The CDR3 contains 14 residues. CDR3 sequence reads: CASSLGQMGEKLFF. In DNA, the CDR3 is TGCGCCAGCAGCCTGGGACAGATGGGAGAAAAACTGTTTTTT.

This sequence joins TRBV10-2 and TRBJ1-2; 9 bases map to TRBD1. The CDR3 has 14 amino acids. The germline CDR1 and CDR2 sequences are WSHSY and SAAADI. V was pared by 8 bases and J by 4 bases, with 8 bases of the junction left unmatched. The CDR3 is CASRSGTGSYGYTF. CDR3 DNA: TGCGCCAGCCGGTCCGGGACAGGGTCCTATGGCTACACCTTC.

This clone was found many times. V usage is TRBV7-2 and J usage is TRBJ1-1; 9 bases match TRBD1. Per germline, CDR1 SGHTA and CDR2 FQGNSA. The CDR3 loop spans 14 amino acids. Trimming took 4 bases from V and 5 from J; bases not matched to a gene: 5. This chain's CDR3 is CASSSQTGGTEAFF. CDR3 coding DNA: TGTGCCAGCAGCTCCCAGACAGGGGGAACTGAAGCTTTCTTT.

V and J are TRBV7-9 and TRBJ2-7; 11 bases map to TRBD1. The V gene's germline CDR1 is SEHNR and CDR2 FQNEAQ (reference sequence). The CDR3 runs 16 residues. Trimming took 5 bases from V and 4 from J; bases not matched to a gene: 10. The CDR3 loop is CASSQRRDRGTYEQYF. The CDR3 DNA is TGTGCCAGCAGCCAGCGGCGGGACAGGGGGACGTACGAGCAGTACTTC. The whole variable domain, remainder taken from reference TRBV7-9 and TRBJ2-7, is DTGVSQNPRHKITKRGQNVTFRCDPISEHNRLYWYRQTLGQGPEFLTYFQNEAQLEKSRLLSDRFSAERPKGSFSTLEIQRTEQGDSAMYLCASSQRRDRGTYEQYFGPGTRLTVT.

The sample holds one count of this clone. The rearrangement joins TRBV7-8 to TRBJ2-7; no clear D. The CDR3 is 13 amino acids. Germline CDR1 is SGHVS and CDR2 is FQNEAQ. Trimming took 3 bases from V and 2 from J, leaving 8 bases between them. CDR3 bases: TGTGCCAGCAGCTTTGCAGAAACCTACGAGCAGTACTTC. It encodes CASSFAETYEQYF.

The J gene is TRBJ2-1, the V gene TRBV14; TRBD2 matches at 10 bases. V shed 2 bases and J 2 bases; nucleotides not matched to a gene: 18. The CDR3 sequence is 21 residues long. Germline assignment: CDR1 SGHDN and CDR2 FVKESK. The CDR3, as DNA: TGTGCCAGCAGCCAATCTAGTGGACTAGCGGTGGCTATTCGGGCCTACAATGAGCAGTTCTTC. Translation: CASSQSSGLAVAIRAYNEQFF.

The chain couples TRBV7-3 to TRBJ2-1; 7 bases align to TRBD2. After removal of 2 bases from V and 8 bases from J, the junction contained 6 bases not matched to a gene. The CDR3 runs 14 residues. Germline V CDR1 and CDR2: SGHTA, FQGTGA. CDR3 sequence (DNA): TGTGCCAGCAGCTTACGAGGGAGGGCCGATGAGCAGTTCTTC. It specifies CASSLRGRADEQFF.

The chain combines TRBV15 with TRBJ1-4; 9 nucleotides match TRBD1. Per the germline V gene, CDR1 is LNHNV and CDR2 is YYDKDF (reference sequence). V lost 1 base to trimming and J lost 7 bases; unmatched junction nucleotides: 7. This CDR3 has 16 residues. CDR3 residues: CATSRGVGTGSEKLFF. The CDR3 coding sequence is TGTGCCACCAGCAGAGGTGTGGGGACAGGGTCTGAAAAACTGTTTTTT.

The chain couples TRBV28 to TRBJ1-1, with 9 bases that match TRBD1. V shed 6 bases and J 3 bases; nucleotides not matched to a gene: 11. Looked up from germline, CDR1 is MDHEN and CDR2 is SYDVKM. The CDR3 consists of 16 residues. CDR3 bases: TGTGCCAGCAGCACTAGACAGGGGGTAGGGGACACTGAAGCTTTCTTT. Amino acids: CASSTRQGVGDTEAFF.

Remarks on this clone: Additional DNA sequences in this sample encode the identical CDR3. The CDR3 nucleotides are TGCGCCAGCAGCTTGGAACAGCCCAATGAGCAGTTCTTC. This gives the protein CASSLEQPNEQFF. V is TRBV5-1 and J is TRBJ2-1; D remains unclear. Germline CDR1 is SGHRS and CDR2 is YFSETQ. This CDR3 spans 13 amino acids. Between the trimmed V and J ends, which lost 0 bases and 6 bases, there was a span of 7 bases.

This clone was detected many times. The V call is TRBV5-1, the J call TRBJ2-7, with 11 positions matching TRBD1. CDR1 and CDR2 from the germline V gene are SGHRS and YFSETQ. CDR3 length: 17 amino acids. Trimming cost V 3 bases and J 3 bases; bases outside gene matches: 11. The CDR3 DNA sequence: TGCGCCAGCAGCTACGCCGGACAGGGGGCACCACTCTACGAGCAGTACTTC. It is translated as CASSYAGQGAPLYEQYF.

V and J are TRBV7-9 and TRBJ1-6; no clear D. The CDR3 runs to 13 residues. V shed 5 bases and J shed 8 bases, with 10 bases lying between them. Germline V lookup: CDR1 SEHNR, CDR2 FQNEAQ (reference sequence). CDR3 sequence (DNA): TGTGCCAGCAGCAGAGCGCGGGATTCACCCCTCCACTTT. Protein product: CASSRARDSPLHF.

The chain joins TRBV7-2 to TRBJ1-2; 9 bases fit TRBD1. Germline trimming cut 5 bases from V and 7 bases from J; bases unmatched to any gene: 5. The CDR3 extends over 13 amino acids. Germline CDR1 reads SGHTA; CDR2 reads FQGNSA. The CDR3 nucleotides read TGTGCCAGCAGCCTCCGACAGGGGGTTGGCTACACCTTC. It translates to CASSLRQGVGYTF.

The rearrangement uses TRBV30 and TRBJ1-2, with a weak D call TRBD1 (5 bases). The CDR3 sequence is 12 residues long. From germline, CDR1 is GTSNPN and CDR2 SVGIG (reference sequence). Trimming shortened V by 5 bases and J by 4 bases, and 11 bases separated the two germline ends. The CDR3 nucleotides read TGTGCCTGGGAGACAGATCTCTATGGCTACACCTTC. Its protein product is CAWETDLYGYTF.

J is TRBJ2-4 and V is TRBV5-1; 7 bases align to TRBD1. Germline CDR1 SGHRS, CDR2 YFSETQ. V lost 2 bases to trimming and J lost 5 bases; unmatched junction nucleotides: 4. This CDR3 has 14 residues. CDR3 protein: CASSFSGTENIQYF. The CDR3 coding sequence is TGCGCCAGCAGCTTTTCCGGGACAGAAAACATTCAGTACTTC.

Notes on this clone: A junction boundary mismatches the germline segment, possibly from a read error. The gene calls are TRBV20-1 and TRBJ2-5; the match to TRBD2 covers 9 bases. The V gene's germline CDR1 is DFQATT and CDR2 SNEGSKA (reference sequence). The CDR3 runs 11 residues. CDR3 in amino acids: CSALTLAGRNF. The CDR3 nucleotides are TGCAGTGCCTTAACTCTAGCGGGGCGGAACTTC.

V and J are TRBV9 and TRBJ1-1; no clear D gene. Germline CDR1 SGDLS, CDR2 YYNGEE. V was pared by 2 bases and J by 5 bases, with 13 bases between. The CDR3 is 14 amino acids. CDR3 loop: CASSVLTGGTEAFF. CDR3 nucleotides: TGTGCCAGCAGCGTCCTCACGGGTGGAACTGAAGCTTTCTTT.

This clone was seen once. The chain carries TRBV4-3 and TRBJ1-2; 7 nucleotides agree with TRBD1. Germline loops: CDR1 LGHNA, CDR2 YSLEER. After removal of 3 bases from V and 2 bases from J, the junction contained 12 bases not matched to a gene. The CDR3 is 17 residues long. CDR3 DNA: TGCGCCAGCAGCCATGATTATAGTGGGACAGCGAACTATGGCTACACCTTC. Amino acids: CASSHDYSGTANYGYTF.

This clone was seen only once. The chain links TRBV7-2 to TRBJ1-1; TRBD1 might be the D (6 bases). Germline V CDR1 and CDR2: SGHTA, FQGNSA. V dropped 5 bases and J dropped 5 bases, with 12 bases sitting between them. The CDR3 extends over 13 amino acids. The CDR3, as DNA: TGTGCCAGCAGCCCAGGGGTAGAGACTGAAGCTTTCTTT. This sequence encodes CASSPGVETEAFF.

The chain joins TRBV11-3 to TRBJ2-1; 8 positions agree with TRBD1. Unmatched junction bases numbered 9, after V lost 3 bases and J lost 8 bases. The germline gives CDR1 SGHNT, CDR2 YENEEA. The CDR3 totals 15 residues. As DNA, the CDR3 is TGTGCCAGCAGCTTCGGACAGGGATTGATGGATGAGCAGTTCTTC. Its protein is CASSFGQGLMDEQFF. Variable domain in full (rest from reference TRBV11-3 and TRBJ2-1): EAGVVQSPRYKIIEKKQPVAFWCNPISGHNTLYWYLQNLGQGPELLIRYENEEAVDDSQLPKDRFSAERLKGVDSTLKIQPAELGDSAVYLCASSFGQGLMDEQFFGPGTRLTVL.

This chain links TRBV4-1 with TRBJ2-1; possibly TRBD2 for D (7 bases). Germline values: CDR1 MGHRA, CDR2 YSYEKL. The V end was cut by 0 bases, the J end by 4 bases, with 16 bases between. CDR3 length: 17 residues. The CDR3 DNA follows: TGCGCCAGCAGCCAAGATCCAACGGGGGGCCAATACAATGAGCAGTTCTTC. This codes for CASSQDPTGGQYNEQFF.

V usage is TRBV18 and J usage is TRBJ2-7; D uncertain. The V end lost 2 bases, the J end lost 3 bases, and 14 bases lay between the germline ends. CDR3 length: 15 residues. Per the germline V gene, CDR1 is KGHSH and CDR2 is LQKENI. The CDR3 here is CASSPSQIGSYEQYF. In DNA, the CDR3 is TGTGCCAGCTCACCATCACAGATTGGAAGCTACGAGCAGTACTTC.